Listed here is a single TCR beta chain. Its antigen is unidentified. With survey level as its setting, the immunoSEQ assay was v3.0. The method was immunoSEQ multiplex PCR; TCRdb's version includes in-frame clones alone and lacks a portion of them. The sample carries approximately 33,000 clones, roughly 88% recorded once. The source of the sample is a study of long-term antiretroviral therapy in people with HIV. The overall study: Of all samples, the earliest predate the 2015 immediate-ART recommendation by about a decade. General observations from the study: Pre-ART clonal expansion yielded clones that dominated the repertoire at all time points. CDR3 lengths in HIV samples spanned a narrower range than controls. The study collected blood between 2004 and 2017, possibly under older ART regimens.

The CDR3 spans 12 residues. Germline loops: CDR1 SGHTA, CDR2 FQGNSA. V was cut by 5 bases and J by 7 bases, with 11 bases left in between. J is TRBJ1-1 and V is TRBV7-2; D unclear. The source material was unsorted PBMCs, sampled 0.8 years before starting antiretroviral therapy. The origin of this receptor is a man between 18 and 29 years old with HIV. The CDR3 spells CASSLRSLEAFF. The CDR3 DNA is TGTGCCAGCAGCCTTAGGTCCCTTGAAGCTTTCTTT.